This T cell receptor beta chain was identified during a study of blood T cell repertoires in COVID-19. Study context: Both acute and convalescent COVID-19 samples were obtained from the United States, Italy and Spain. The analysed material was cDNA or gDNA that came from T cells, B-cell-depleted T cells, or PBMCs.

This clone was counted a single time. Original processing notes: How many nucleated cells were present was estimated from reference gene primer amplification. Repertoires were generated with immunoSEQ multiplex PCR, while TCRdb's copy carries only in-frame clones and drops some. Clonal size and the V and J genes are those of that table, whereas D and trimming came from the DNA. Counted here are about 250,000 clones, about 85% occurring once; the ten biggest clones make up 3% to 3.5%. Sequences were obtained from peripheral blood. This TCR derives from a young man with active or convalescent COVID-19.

CDR3 region: CASSLALVAGNTEAFF. CDR3 coding DNA: TGCGCCAGCAGCTTAGCCCTCGTGGCGGGAAACACTGAAGCTTTCTTT. J is TRBJ1-1 and V is TRBV5-1; D ambiguous. Germline V lookup: CDR1 SGHRS, CDR2 YFSETQ. V lost 2 bases and J lost 2, with 16 bases in between. The CDR3 runs to 16 residues.